This TCR beta chain derives from a study of T-cell memory formation after mild COVID-19. On the study more broadly: TCR clusters were mostly donor specific. Study conclusions and caveats: Clones contracting day 15 to 85 were balanced CD4/CD8; later expanders leaned CD4+. Pre-infection memory harbored some responding clones, suggesting cross-reactive memory joined. Most CD4+ clones that shrank were in CM and EM, while CD8+ ones turned up in EMRA.

TCRdb itself ran the 5' RACE reads through MiXCR, one entry per CDR3 protein. There are about 130,000 distinct CDR3 sequences in the sample; around 6.3% occur only once, and 2.2% lies in the top ten. In this sample, this clonotype turned up many times. Its antigen is not identified. The CDR3 consists of 13 residues. Trimming pared 6 bases from V and 0 bases from J, leaving 8 bases between. In germline, CDR1 is SGHTA, CDR2 FQGTGA. Sample: PBMCs or a T cell subset sorted from them (not recorded which). This chain links TRBV7-3 with TRBJ1-1; D uncertain. This sequence was found in an adult woman who had mild COVID-19 (a few samples of this study predate the infection). Cell type and time point are not known. In nucleotides, the CDR3 is TGTGCCAGCAGTGTGGGGATGAACACTGAAGCTTTCTTT. Encoded protein: CASSVGMNTEAFF.